This TCR beta chain is from a study of T cells of healthy individuals (dated by TCRdb to 2016 to 2019). The CDR3 has 12 amino acids, counting the end cysteine and phenylalanine. Only CDR3 DNA remains: 36 bases, in frame from the first base. V and J lose 6 bases and 8 bases, and a span of 14 bases separates them. From a lookup of the germline V gene, CDR1 and CDR2 are MDHEN and SYDVKM. With respect to this clonotype: Its antigen is unknown. No much larger clonotype is one base removed from it; base qualities were not supplied.

The library came from 5' RACE. Reads for this sample came from an Illumina MiSeq. TCRdb reanalyzed the raw reads on its own, using fastp at Q25 for trimming and MiXCR for clone calling, and kept in-frame beta chains. CDR3 protein duplicates are merged, each entry listing the most common genes and DNA. For this sample the table gives roughly 87,000 distinct CDR3 sequences, of which around 17% were detected only once. The ten largest clones take up approximately 5.7% of the sample. The chain is assembled from TRBV28 and TRBJ2-7, with a tentative D gene TRBD1 over 6 matching bases. The TCR was taken from a human donor in good health. The CDR3 sequence is CASSPGQIQQYF. The nucleotides are TGTGCCAGCAGCCCTGGACAGATCCAGCAGTACTTC.